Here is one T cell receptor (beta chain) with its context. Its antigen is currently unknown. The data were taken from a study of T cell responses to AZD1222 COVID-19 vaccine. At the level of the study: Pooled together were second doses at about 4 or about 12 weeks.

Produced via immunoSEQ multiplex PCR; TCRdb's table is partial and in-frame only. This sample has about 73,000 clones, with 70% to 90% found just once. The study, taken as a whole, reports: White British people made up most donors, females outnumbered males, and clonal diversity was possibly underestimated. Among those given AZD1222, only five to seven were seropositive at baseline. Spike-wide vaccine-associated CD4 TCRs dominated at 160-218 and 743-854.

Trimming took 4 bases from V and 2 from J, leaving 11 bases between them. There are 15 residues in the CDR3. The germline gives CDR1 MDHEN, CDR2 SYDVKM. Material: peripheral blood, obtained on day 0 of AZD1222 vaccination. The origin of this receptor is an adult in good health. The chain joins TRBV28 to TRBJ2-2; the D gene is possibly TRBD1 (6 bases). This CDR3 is CASSSGTTNTGELFF. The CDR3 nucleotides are TGTGCCAGCAGTTCCGGGACAACAAACACCGGGGAGCTGTTTTTT.